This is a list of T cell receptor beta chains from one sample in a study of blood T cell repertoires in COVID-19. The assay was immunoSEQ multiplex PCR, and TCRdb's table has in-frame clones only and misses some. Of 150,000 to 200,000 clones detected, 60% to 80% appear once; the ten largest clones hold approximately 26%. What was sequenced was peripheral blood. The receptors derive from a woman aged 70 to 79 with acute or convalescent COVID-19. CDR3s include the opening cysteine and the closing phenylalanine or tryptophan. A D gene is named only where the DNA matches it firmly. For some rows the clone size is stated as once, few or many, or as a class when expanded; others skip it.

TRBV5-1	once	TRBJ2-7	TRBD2	CASSLLAENYEQYF	TGCGCCAGCAGCTTACTAGCGGAGAACTACGAGCAGTACTTC
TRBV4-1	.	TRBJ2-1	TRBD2	CASSQPTAAGGPNEQFF	TGCGCCAGCAGCCAACCCACGGCGGCGGGAGGGCCTAATGAGCAGTTCTTC
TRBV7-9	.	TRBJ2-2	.	CASRSLFFGELFF	TGTGCCAGCAGGTCCCTTTTTTTCGGGGAGCTGTTTTTT
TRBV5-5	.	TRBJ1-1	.	CASSLAPKNTEAFF	TGTGCCAGCAGCTTGGCCCCCAAGAACACTGAAGCTTTCTTT
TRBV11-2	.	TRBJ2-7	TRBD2	CASSRTGTRIEQYF	TGTGCCAGCAGCCGGACCGGGACTAGGATTGAGCAGTACTTC
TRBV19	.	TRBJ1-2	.	CASSIQGAPNYGYTF	TGTGCCAGTAGTATACAGGGCGCCCCTAACTATGGCTACACCTTC
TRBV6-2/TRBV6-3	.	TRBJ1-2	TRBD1	CASSYPPRQGNYGYTF	TGTGCCAGCAGTTACCCGCCAAGACAGGGAAACTATGGCTACACCTTC
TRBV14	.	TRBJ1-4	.	CASSPSRNRFGKLFF	TGTGCCAGCAGCCCAAGTAGGAACAGGTTTGGAAAACTGTTTTTT
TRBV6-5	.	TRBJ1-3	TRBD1	CASRATGLENTIYF	TGTGCCAGCAGAGCGACAGGGTTGGAAAACACCATATATTTT
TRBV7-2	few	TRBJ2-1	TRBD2	CASSSTGLANEQFF	TGTGCCAGCAGCTCAACGGGACTAGCGAATGAGCAGTTCTTC
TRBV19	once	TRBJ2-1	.	CASSIFAGSYNEQFF	TGTGCCAGTAGTATATTTGCGGGCTCCTACAATGAGCAGTTCTTC
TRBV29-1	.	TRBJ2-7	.	CSVVQVSTEQYF	TGCAGCGTTGTACAGGTCTCCACCGAGCAGTACTTC
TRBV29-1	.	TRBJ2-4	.	CSVVSVLENIQYF	TGCAGCGTTGTTTCGGTGCTCGAAAACATTCAGTACTTC
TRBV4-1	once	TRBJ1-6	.	CASSQGAGPWTSPLHF	TGCGCCAGCAGCCAAGGTGCAGGGCCTTGGACTTCACCCCTCCACTTT
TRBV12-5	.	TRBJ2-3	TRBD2	CASGASGRDTQYF	TGTGCTAGTGGGGCTAGCGGGAGAGATACGCAGTATTTT
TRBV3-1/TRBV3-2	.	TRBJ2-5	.	CASSHRWSETQYF	TGTGCCAGCAGCCATCGTTGGAGCGAGACCCAGTACTTC
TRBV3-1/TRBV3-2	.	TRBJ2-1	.	CASSQDGSYNEQFF	TGTGCCAGCAGCCAAGATGGCTCATACAATGAGCAGTTCTTC
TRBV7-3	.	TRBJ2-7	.	CASSLAGSYEQYF	TGTGCCAGCAGCTTAGCAGGAAGTTACGAGCAGTACTTC
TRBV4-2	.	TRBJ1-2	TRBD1	CASSQENRGSYVRTF	TGTGCCAGCAGCCAAGAAAACAGGGGGAGCTATGTAAGAACCTTC
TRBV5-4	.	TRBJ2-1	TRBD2	CASSSRGGGSFSYNEQFF	TGTGCCAGCAGCTCGAGAGGTGGCGGGAGTTTCTCCTACAATGAGCAGTTCTTC
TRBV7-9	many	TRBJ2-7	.	CASSPRIGTHDSYEQYF	TGTGCCAGCAGCCCTAGAATCGGGACACACGACAGCTACGAGCAGTACTTC
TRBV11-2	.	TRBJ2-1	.	CASSLDGGGSYNEQFF	TGTGCCAGCAGCTTAGATGGGGGCGGGTCCTACAATGAGCAGTTCTTC